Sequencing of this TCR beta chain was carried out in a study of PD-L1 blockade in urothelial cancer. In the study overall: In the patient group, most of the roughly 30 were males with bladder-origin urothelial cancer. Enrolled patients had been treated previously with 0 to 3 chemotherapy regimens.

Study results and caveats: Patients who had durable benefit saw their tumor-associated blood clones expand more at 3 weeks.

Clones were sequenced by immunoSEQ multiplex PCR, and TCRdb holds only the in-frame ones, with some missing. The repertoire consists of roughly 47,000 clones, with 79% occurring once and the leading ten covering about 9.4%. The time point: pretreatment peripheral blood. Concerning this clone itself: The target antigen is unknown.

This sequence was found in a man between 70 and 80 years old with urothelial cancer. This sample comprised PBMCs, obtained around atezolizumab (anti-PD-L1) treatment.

The CDR3: CASSRQTGTVTASSYEQYF. The CDR3 DNA follows: TGTGCCAGCAGCCGTCAAACCGGGACAGTCACCGCCAGCTCCTACGAGCAGTACTTC. The V call is TRBV7-8, the J call TRBJ2-7, with 7 bases lining up with TRBD1. The CDR3 is 19 amino acids. Germline lookup yields CDR1 SGHVS and CDR2 FQNEAQ. The V gene end was trimmed by 5 bases and the J gene end by 0 bases; junction bases not matched to a gene: 19.